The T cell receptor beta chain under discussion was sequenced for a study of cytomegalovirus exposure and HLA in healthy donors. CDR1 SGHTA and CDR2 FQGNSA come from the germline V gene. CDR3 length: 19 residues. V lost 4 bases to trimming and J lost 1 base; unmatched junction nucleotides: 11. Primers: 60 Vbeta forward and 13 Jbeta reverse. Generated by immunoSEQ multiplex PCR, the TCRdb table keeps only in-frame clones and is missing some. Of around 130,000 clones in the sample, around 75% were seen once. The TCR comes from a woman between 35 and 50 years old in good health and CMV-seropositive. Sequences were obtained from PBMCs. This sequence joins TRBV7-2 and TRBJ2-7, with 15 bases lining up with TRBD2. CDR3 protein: CASSSQTGLAGGPSYEQYF. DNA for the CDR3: TGTGCCAGCAGCTCCCAGACGGGACTAGCGGGAGGCCCGTCCTACGAGCAGTACTTC.